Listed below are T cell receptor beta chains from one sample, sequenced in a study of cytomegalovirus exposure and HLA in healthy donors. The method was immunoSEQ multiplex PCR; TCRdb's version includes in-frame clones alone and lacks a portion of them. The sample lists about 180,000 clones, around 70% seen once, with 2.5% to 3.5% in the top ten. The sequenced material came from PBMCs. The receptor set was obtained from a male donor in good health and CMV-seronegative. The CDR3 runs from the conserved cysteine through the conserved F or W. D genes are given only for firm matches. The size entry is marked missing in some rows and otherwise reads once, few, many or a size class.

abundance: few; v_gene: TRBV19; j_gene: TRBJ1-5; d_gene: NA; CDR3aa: CASSIGQVSNQPQHF; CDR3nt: TGTGCCAGTAGTATAGGGCAGGTTAGCAATCAGCCCCAGCATTTT
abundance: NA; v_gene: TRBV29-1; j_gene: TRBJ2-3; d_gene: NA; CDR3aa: CSVEQQGDSTDTQYF; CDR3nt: TGCAGCGTTGAGCAACAGGGTGACAGCACAGATACGCAGTATTTT
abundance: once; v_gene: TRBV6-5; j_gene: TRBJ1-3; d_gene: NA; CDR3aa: CASSPPGSISTIYF; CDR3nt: TGTGCCAGCAGCCCCCCAGGGTCTATTAGCACCATATATTTT
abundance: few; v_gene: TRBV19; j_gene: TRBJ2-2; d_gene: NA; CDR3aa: CASSIGASPYTGELFF; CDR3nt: TGTGCCAGTAGTATCGGAGCAAGCCCTTACACCGGGGAGCTGTTTTTT
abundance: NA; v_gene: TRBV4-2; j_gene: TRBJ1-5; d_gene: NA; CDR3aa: CASSQDTLAGPQHF; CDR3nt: TGTGCCAGCAGCCAAGACACCCTAGCGGGGCCCCAGCATTTT
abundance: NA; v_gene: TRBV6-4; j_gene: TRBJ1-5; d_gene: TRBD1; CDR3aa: CASSTGGNQPQHF; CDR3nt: TGTGCCAGCAGCACAGGGGGGAATCAGCCCCAGCATTTT
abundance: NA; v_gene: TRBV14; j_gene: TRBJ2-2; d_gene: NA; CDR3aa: CASSENRELFF; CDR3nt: TGTGCCAGCAGCGAGAACCGGGAGCTGTTTTTT
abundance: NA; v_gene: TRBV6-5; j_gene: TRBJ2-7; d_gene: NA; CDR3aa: CASSNIEGPYEQYF; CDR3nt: TGTGCCAGCAGTAACATTGAGGGCCCCTACGAGCAGTACTTC
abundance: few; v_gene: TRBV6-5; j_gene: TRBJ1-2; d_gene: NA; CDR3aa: CASSPAGALTIGYTF; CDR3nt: TGTGCCAGCAGTCCTGCGGGGGCCCTAACTATCGGCTACACCTTC
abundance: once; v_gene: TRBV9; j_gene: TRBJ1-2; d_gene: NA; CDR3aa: CASSVDPRGARDYGYTF; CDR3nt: TGTGCCAGCAGCGTAGACCCCCGGGGGGCTAGGGACTATGGCTACACCTTC
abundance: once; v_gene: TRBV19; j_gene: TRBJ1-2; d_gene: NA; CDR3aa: CASSYRGGRKTNGYTF; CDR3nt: TGTGCCAGTAGCTATAGAGGGGGACGCAAAACGAATGGCTACACCTTC
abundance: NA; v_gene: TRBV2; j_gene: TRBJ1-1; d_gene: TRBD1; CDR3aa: CASSSTGGETEAFF; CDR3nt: TGTGCCAGCAGTAGTACAGGGGGTGAGACTGAAGCTTTCTTT
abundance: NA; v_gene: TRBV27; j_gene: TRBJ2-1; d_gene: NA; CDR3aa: CASSPWRELYNEQFF; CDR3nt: TGTGCCAGCAGCCCTTGGAGGGAGCTTTACAATGAGCAGTTCTTC
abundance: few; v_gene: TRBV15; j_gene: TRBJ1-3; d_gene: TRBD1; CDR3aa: CATSRAGTGRNTIYF; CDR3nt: TGTGCCACCAGCAGAGCAGGGACAGGGAGAAACACCATATATTTT
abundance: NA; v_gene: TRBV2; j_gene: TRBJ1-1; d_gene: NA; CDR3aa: CASSEESRVIWNTEAFF; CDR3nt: TGTGCCAGCAGTGAAGAATCCAGGGTAATTTGGAACACTGAAGCTTTCTTT
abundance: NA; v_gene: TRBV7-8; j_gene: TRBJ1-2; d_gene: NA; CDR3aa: CASSLGGRASNYGYTF; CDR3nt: TGTGCCAGCAGCTTAGGGGGCAGGGCGTCTAACTATGGCTACACCTTC
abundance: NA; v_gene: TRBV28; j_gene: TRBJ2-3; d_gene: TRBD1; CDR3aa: CASSLGSGTGVRDTQYF; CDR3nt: TGTGCCAGCAGTTTAGGATCCGGGACAGGGGTCAGGGATACGCAGTATTTT
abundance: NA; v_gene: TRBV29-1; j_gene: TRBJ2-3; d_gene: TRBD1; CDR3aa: CSVPRGQGTKNTDTQYF; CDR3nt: TGCAGCGTGCCCCGAGGACAGGGGACTAAAAACACAGATACGCAGTATTTT
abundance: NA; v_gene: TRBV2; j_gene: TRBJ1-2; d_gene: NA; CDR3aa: CASSVTDYGYTF; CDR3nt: TGTGCCAGCAGTGTGACAGACTATGGCTACACCTTC
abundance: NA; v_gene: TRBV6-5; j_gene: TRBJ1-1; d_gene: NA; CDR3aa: CASRKGEQGMPEAFF; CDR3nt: TGTGCCAGCAGGAAGGGGGAACAGGGAATGCCTGAAGCTTTCTTT
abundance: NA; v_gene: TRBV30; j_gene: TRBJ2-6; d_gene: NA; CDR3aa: CAWNTGSSGANVLTF; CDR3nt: TGTGCCTGGAATACAGGGAGCTCTGGGGCCAACGTCCTGACTTTC
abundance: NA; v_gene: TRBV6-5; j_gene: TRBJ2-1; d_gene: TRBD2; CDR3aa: CASSILAGGRNEQFF; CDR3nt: TGTGCCAGCAGTATACTAGCGGGGGGGCGAAATGAGCAGTTCTTC
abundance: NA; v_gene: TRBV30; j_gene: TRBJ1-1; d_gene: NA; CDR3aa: CAWSLTGNTEAFF; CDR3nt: TGTGCCTGGAGTTTGACAGGGAACACTGAAGCTTTCTTT
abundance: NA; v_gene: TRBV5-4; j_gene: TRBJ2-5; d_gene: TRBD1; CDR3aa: CASSRQGAQETQYF; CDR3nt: TGTGCCAGCAGTCGACAGGGGGCTCAAGAGACCCAGTACTTC
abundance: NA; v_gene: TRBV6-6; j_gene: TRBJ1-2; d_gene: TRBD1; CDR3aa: CASSGTGGYGYTF; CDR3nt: TGTGCCAGCAGCGGGACAGGGGGCTATGGCTACACCTTC
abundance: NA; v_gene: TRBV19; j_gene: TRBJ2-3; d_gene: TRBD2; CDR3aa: CASRGLAGNTDTQYF; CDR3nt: TGTGCCTCGCGAGGACTAGCGGGGAACACAGATACGCAGTATTTT
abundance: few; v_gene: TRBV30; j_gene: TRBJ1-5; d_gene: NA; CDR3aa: CAWRDRINQPQHF; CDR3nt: TGTGCCTGGAGAGACAGAATCAATCAGCCCCAGCATTTT
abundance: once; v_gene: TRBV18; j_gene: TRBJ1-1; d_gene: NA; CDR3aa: CASSPRSTNTEAFF; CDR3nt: TGTGCCAGCTCACCTCGCTCTACGAACACTGAAGCTTTCTTT
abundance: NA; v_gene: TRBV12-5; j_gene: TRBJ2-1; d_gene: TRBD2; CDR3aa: CASGLTSGRANEQFF; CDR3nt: TGTGCTAGTGGACTGACTAGCGGGAGGGCGAATGAGCAGTTCTTC
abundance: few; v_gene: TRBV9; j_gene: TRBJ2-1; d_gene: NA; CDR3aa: CASSRDNEQFF; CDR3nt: TGTGCCAGCAGCCGAGACAATGAGCAGTTCTTC
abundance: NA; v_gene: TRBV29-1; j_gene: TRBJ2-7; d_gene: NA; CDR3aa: CSVQPGTYEQYF; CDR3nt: TGCAGCGTTCAACCAGGGACCTACGAGCAGTACTTC
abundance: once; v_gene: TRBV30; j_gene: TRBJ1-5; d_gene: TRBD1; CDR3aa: CAWTLGTASNQPQHF; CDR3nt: TGTGCCTGGACCCTCGGGACAGCTAGCAATCAGCCCCAGCATTTT
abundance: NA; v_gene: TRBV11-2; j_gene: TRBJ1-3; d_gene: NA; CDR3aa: CASSLGVGNTIYF; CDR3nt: TGTGCCAGCAGCTTAGGTGTAGGAAACACCATATATTTT
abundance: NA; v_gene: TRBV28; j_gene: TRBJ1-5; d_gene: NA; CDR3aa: CASSATQPQHF; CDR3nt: TGTGCCAGCAGCGCCACACAGCCCCAGCATTTT
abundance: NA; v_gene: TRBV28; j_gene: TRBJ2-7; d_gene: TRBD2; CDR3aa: CASSLIGSTSGSYEQYF; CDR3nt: TGTGCCAGCAGTTTAATCGGTTCGACTAGCGGGAGTTACGAGCAGTACTTC
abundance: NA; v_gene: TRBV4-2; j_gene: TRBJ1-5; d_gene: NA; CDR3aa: CAGSQAGRTISNQPQHF; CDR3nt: TGTGCCGGCAGCCAAGCGGGCAGGACTATTAGCAATCAGCCCCAGCATTTT
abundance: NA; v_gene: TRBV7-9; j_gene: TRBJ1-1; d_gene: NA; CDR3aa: CASSSQDRAEAFF; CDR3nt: TGTGCCAGCAGCTCGCAGGACAGAGCTGAAGCTTTCTTT
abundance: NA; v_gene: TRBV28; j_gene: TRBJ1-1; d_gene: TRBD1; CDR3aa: CASSSGTGLNTEAFF; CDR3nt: TGTGCCAGCAGTTCGGGGACAGGGCTGAACACTGAAGCTTTCTTT
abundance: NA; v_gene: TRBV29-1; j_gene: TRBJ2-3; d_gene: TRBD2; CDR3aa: CSVGPPGGPTDTQYF; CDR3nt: TGCAGCGTCGGGCCCCCGGGAGGACCCACAGATACGCAGTATTTT
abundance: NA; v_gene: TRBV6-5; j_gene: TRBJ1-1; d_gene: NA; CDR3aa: CASKWGVGNTEAFF; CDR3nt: TGTGCCAGTAAGTGGGGGGTCGGGAACACTGAAGCTTTCTTT
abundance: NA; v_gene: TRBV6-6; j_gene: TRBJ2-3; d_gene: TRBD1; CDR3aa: CASRGQGASFPDTQYF; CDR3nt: TGTGCCAGCAGGGGACAGGGGGCGTCTTTCCCAGATACGCAGTATTTT
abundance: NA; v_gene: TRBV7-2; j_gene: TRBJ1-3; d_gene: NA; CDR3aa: CASSLSSVTYSGNTIYF; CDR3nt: TGTGCCAGCAGCTTATCCTCTGTCACCTACTCTGGAAACACCATATATTTT
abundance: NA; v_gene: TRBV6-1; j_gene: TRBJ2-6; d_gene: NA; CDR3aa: CASVQGSGANVLTF; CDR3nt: TGTGCCAGCGTTCAGGGTTCTGGGGCCAACGTCCTGACTTTC
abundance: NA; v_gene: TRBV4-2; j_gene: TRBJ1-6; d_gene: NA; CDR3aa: CASSQEVSSYNSPLHF; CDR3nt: TGTGCCAGCAGCCAAGAGGTTAGCTCCTATAATTCACCCCTCCACTTT
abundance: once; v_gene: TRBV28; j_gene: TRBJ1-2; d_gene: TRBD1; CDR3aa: CASSLGGTGANYGYTF; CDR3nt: TGTGCCAGCAGTTTAGGGGGGACAGGAGCTAACTATGGCTACACCTTC
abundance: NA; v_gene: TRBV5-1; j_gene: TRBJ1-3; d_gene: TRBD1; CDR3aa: CASSSRQGVVGNTIYF; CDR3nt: TGCGCCAGCAGCTCAAGACAGGGCGTAGTTGGAAACACCATATATTTT
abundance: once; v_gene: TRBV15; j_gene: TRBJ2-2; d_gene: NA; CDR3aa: CATSWGRGELFF; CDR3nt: TGTGCCACCAGCTGGGGGCGCGGGGAGCTGTTTTTT
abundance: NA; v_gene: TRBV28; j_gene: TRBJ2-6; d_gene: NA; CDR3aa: CASSSLLTILERGRANVLTF; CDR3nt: TGTGCCAGCAGTTCCCTCCTGACGATCCTAGAACGGGGTAGGGCCAACGTCCTGACTTTC
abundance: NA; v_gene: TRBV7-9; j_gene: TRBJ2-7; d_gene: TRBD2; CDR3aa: CASSSRLASTYEQYF; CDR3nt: TGTGCCAGCAGCTCTAGACTAGCGAGTACCTACGAGCAGTACTTC
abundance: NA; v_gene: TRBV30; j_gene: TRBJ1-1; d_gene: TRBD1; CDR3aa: CAAQGTGGYVAFF; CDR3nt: TGTGCCGCACAGGGGACAGGGGGCTATGTAGCTTTCTTT
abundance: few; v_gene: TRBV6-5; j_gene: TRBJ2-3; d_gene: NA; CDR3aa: CASSYDWNTDTQYF; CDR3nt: TGTGCCAGCAGTTACGACTGGAACACAGATACGCAGTATTTT
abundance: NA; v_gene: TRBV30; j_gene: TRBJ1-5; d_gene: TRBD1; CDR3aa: CAWSRWGQGSNQPQHF; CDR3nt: TGTGCCTGGAGTCGTTGGGGACAGGGAAGCAATCAGCCCCAGCATTTT